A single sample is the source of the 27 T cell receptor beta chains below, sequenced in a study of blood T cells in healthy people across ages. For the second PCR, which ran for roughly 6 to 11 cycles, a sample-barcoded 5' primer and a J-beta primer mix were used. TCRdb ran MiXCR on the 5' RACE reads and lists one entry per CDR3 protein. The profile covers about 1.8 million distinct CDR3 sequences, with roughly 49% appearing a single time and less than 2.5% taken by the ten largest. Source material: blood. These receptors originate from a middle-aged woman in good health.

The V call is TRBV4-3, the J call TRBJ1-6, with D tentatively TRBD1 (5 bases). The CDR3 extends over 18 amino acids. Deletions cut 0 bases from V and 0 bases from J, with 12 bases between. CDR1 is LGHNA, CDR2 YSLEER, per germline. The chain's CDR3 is CASSQEPGASSYNSPLHF. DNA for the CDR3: TGCGCCAGCAGCCAAGAACCCGGGGCCAGCTCCTATAATTCACCCCTCCACTTT.

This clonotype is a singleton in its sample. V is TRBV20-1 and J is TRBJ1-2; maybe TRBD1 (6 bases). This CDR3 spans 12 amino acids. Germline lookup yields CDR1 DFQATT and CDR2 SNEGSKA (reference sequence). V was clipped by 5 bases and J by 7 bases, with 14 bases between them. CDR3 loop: CSAPGQWGGYTF. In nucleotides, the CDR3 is TGCAGTGCTCCCGGACAGTGGGGTGGCTACACCTTC.

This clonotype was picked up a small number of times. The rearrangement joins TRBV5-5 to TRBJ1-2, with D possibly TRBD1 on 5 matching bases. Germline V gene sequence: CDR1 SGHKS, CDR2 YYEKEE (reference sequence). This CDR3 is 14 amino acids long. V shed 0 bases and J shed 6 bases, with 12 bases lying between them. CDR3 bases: TGTGCCAGCAGCTTGGAACAGAGGGGCAATGGCTACACCTTC. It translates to CASSLEQRGNGYTF.

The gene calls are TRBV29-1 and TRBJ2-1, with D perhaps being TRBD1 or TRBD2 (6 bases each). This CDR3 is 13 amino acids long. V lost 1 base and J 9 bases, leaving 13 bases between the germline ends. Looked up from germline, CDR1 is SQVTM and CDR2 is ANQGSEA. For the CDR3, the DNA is TGCAGCGTTGAAGGGGGGGCGGTGAGTGAGCAGTTCTTC. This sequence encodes CSVEGGAVSEQFF.

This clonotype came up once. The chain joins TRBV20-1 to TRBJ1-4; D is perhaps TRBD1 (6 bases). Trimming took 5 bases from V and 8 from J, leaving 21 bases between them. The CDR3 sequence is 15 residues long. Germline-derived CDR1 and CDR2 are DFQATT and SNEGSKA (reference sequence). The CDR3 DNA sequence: TGCAGTGCTCGAAACCCCGTGGACAGTAACGAAAAACTGTTTTTT. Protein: CSARNPVDSNEKLFF.

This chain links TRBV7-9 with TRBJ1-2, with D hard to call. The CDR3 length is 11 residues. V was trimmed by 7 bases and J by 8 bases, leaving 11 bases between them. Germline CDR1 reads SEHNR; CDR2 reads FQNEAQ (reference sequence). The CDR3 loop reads CASTLTTGYTF. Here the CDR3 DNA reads TGTGCCAGCACTCTCACAACCGGCTACACCTTC.

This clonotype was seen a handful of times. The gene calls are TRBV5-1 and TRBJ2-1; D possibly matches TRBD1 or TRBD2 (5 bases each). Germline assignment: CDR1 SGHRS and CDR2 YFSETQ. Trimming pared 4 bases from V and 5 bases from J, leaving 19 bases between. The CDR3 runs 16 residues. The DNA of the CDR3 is TGCGCCAGCAGCCAGGCTGGACCGGGACGCCACAATGAGCAGTTCTTC. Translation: CASSQAGPGRHNEQFF.

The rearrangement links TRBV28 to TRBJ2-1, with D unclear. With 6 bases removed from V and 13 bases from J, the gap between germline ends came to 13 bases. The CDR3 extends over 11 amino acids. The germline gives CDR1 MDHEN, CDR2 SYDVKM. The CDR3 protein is CASSNRLVQFF. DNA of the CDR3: TGTGCCAGCAGCAATCGGTTAGTCCAGTTCTTC.

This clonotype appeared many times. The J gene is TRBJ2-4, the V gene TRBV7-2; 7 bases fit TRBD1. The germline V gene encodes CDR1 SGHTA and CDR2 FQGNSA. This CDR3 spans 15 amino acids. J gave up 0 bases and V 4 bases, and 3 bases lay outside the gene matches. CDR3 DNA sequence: TGTGCCAGCAGCTACAGGGGTGTAGCCAAAAACATTCAGTACTTC. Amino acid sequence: CASSYRGVAKNIQYF. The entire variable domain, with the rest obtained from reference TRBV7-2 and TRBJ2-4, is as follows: GAGVSQSPSNKVTEKGKDVELRCDPISGHTALYWYRQSLGQGLEFLIYFQGNSAPDKSGLPSDRFSAERTGGSVSTLTIQRTQQEDSAVYLCASSYRGVAKNIQYFGAGTRLSVL.

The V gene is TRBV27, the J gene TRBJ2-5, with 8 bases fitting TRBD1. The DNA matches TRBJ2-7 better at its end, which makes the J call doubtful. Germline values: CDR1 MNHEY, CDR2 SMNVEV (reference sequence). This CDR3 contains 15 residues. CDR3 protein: CASSSNDRGIDEQYF. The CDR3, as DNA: TGTGCCAGCAGTTCGAATGACAGGGGTATCGACGAGCAGTACTTC.

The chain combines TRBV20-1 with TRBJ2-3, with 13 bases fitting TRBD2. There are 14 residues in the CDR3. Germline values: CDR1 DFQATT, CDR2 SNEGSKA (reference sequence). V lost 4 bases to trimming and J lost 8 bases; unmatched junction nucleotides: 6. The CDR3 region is CSAILAGGRGTQYF. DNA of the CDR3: TGCAGTGCTATACTAGCGGGGGGGCGTGGTACGCAGTATTTT.

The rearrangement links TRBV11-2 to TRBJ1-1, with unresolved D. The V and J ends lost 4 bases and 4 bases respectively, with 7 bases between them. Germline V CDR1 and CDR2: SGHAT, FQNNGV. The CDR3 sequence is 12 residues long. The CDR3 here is CASSSFLTEAFF. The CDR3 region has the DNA TGTGCCAGCAGCTCGTTCCTCACTGAAGCTTTCTTT. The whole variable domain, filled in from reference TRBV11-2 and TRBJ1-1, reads EAGVAQSPRYKIIEKRQSVAFWCNPISGHATLYWYQQILGQGPKLLIQFQNNGVVDDSQLPKDRFSAERLKGVDSTLKIQPAKLEDSAVYLCASSSFLTEAFFGQGTRLTVV.

The CDR3 here is CASQLTLSTDTQYF. The CDR3 DNA is TGTGCCAGCCAACTAACACTTAGCACAGATACGCAGTATTTT. The rearrangement links TRBV2 to TRBJ2-3; the D is unclear. The CDR3 runs to 14 residues. The V and J ends lost 8 bases and 0 bases respectively, with 12 bases between them. Germline CDR1 SNHLY, CDR2 FYNNEI.

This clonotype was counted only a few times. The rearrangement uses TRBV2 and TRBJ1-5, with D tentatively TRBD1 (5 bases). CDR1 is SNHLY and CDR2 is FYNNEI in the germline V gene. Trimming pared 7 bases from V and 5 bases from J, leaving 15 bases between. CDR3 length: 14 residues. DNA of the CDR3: TGTGCCAGCAAGGCAGGGCCCGGGGATCAGCCCCAGCATTTT. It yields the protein CASKAGPGDQPQHF.

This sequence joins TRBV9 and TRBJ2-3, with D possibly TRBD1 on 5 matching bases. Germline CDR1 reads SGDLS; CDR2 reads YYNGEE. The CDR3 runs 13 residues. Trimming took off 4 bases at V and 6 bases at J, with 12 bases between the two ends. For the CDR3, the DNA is TGTGCCAGCAGCCCCCAGGGTTGGGATACGCAGTATTTT. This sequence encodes CASSPQGWDTQYF.

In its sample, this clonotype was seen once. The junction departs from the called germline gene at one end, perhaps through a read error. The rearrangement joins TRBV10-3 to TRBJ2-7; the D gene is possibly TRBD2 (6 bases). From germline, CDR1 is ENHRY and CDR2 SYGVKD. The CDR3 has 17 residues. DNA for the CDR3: TGTGCCGTCAGTGAGTCACGAGGGACTCCCTCTTCCTACGAGCAGTACTTC. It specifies CAVSESRGTPSSYEQYF.

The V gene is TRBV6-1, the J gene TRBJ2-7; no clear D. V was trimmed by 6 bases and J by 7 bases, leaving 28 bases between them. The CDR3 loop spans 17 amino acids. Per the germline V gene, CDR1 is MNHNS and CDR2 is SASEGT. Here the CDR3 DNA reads TGTGCCAGCAGACGCGCCGACCTGGACGGAACCTACAATGAGCAGTACTTC. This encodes CASRRADLDGTYNEQYF.

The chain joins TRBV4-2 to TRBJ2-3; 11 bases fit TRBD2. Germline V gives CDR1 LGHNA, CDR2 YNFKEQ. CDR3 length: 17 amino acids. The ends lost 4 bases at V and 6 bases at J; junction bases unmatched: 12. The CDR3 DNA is TGTGCCAGCAGCCCCTCTCAGCTAGCGGGGGGCGCGGATACGCAGTATTTT. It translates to CASSPSQLAGGADTQYF.

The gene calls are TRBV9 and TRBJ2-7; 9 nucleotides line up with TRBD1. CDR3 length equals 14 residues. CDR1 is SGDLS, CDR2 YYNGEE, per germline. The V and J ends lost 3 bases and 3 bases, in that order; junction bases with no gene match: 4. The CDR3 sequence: CASSAGQGHYEQYF. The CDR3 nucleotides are TGTGCCAGCAGCGCCGGACAGGGGCACTACGAGCAGTACTTC.

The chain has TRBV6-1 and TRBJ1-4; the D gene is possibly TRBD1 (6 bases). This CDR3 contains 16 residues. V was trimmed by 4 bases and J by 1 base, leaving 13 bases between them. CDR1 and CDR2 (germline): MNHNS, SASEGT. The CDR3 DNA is TGTGCCAGCAGTGCGACCAGGGGCGTAACTAATGAAAAACTGTTTTTT. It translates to CASSATRGVTNEKLFF.

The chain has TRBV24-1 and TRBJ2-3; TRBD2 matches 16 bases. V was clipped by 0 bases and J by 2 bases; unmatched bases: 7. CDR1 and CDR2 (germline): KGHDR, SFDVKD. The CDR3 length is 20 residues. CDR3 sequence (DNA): TGTGCCACCAGTGATTTGAAGCCCGGGACTAGCGGGGGGGTCACAGATACGCAGTATTTT. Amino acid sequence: CATSDLKPGTSGGVTDTQYF.

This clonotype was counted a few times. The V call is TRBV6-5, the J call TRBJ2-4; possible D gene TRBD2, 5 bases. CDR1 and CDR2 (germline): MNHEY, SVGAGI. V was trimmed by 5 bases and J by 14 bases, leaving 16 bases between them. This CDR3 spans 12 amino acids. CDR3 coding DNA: TGTGCCAGCAGTCCCCCTGGGAGAACCAAGTACTTC. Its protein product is CASSPPGRTKYF.

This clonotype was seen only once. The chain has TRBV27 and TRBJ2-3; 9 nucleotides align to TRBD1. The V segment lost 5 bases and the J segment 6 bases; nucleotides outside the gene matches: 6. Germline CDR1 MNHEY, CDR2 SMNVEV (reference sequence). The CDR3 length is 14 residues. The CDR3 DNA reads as TGTGCCAGCAGTCACAGGGGGCCTCGGGATACGCAGTATTTT. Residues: CASSHRGPRDTQYF.

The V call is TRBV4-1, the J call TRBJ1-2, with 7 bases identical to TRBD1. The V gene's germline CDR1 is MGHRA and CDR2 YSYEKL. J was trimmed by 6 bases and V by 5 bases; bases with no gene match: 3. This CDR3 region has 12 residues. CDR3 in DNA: TGCGCCAGCAGCGACAGGGTCGATGGCTACACCTTC. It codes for CASSDRVDGYTF.

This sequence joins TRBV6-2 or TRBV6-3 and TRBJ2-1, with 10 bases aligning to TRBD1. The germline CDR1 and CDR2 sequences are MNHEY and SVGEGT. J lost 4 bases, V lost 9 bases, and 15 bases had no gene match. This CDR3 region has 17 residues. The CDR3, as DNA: TGTGCCAGTCGTTTTAGTACCGGGACAGGGGCGTACAATGAGCAGTTCTTC. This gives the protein CASRFSTGTGAYNEQFF.

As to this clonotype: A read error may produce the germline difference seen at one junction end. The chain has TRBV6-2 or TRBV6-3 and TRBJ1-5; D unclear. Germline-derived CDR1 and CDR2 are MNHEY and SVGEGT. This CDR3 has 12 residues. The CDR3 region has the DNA TGTGCCAGCAATTACGGGGATCAGCCCCAGCATTTT. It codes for CASNYGDQPQHF.

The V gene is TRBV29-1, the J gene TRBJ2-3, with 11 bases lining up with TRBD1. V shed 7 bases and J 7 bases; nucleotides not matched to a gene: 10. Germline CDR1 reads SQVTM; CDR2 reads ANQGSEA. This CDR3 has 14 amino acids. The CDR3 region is CSGRDRGMTNTQYF. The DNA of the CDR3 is TGCAGCGGCCGGGACAGGGGGATGACGAATACGCAGTATTTT.